This TCR beta chain was captured by sequencing in a study of OX40 agonist ivuxolimab in advanced cancers. General study points: Circulating CD4+ and CD8+ T cells showed clonal expansion by week 6 at 0.1 to 3.0 mg/kg.

Looked up from germline, CDR1 is MNHNS and CDR2 is SASEGT. With 2 bases clipped from V and 0 bases from J, the junction kept 11 bases outside the gene matches. CDR3 length: 19 amino acids. Data came from immunoSEQ multiplex PCR; TCRdb stores just in-frame clones and leaves some out. The sample carries roughly 70,000 clones, 82% recorded once. Of note for this clone: What it binds is not known.

The specimen was CD4+ or CD8+ T cells sorted from blood, collected in a trial of the OX40 agonist ivuxolimab. J is TRBJ2-4 and V is TRBV6-1; 9 bases agree with TRBD2. This clonotype originated in an adult with an advanced solid tumor such as melanoma, head and neck, liver or kidney cancer. The CDR3 nucleotides are TGTGCCAGCAGTGAAAACTGGGCGGGGGGGAGGCCAGCCAAAAACATTCAGTACTTC. Encoded protein: CASSENWAGGRPAKNIQYF.